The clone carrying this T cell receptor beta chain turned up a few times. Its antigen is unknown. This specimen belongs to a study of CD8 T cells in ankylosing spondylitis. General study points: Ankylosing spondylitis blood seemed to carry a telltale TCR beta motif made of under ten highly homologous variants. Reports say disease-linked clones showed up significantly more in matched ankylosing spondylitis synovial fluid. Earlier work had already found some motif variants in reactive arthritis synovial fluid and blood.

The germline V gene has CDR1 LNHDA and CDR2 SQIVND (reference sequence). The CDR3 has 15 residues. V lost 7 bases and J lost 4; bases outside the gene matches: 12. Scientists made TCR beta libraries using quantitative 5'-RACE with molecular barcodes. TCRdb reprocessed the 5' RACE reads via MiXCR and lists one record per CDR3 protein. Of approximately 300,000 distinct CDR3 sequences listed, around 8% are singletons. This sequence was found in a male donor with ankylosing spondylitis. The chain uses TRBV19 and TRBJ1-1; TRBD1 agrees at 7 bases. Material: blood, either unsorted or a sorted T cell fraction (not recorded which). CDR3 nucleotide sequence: TGTGCCAGTACCCACAGACAGGGTAGGAGCACTGAAGCTTTCTTT. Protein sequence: CASTHRQGRSTEAFF.